This TCR beta chain was observed in a study of shared clonotypes between healthy human individuals. Study-level results: Four donors showed sharing of approximately 5% of naive CD4 clonotypes. Sequencing depth was a factor that was expected to affect clonotype sharing among donors. The low donor count limited represented genetic and exposure-history diversity.

With respect to this clone: Antigen specificity is unknown.

Several immunoSEQ 96-well plates shared each subset's DNA, each plate a replicate. The repertoire was sequenced with immunoSEQ multiplex PCR; TCRdb's copy has only in-frame clones and lacks some. The sample lists a few million clones, 85% to 95% occurring once. There are 17 residues in the CDR3. In germline, CDR1 is MDHEN, CDR2 SYDVKM. Trimming left V 4 bases short and J 0 bases short, with 17 bases between. The sequenced sample was naive CD4+ T cells from PBMCs. Subset denoted: CD45RA+ positively selected. V usage is TRBV28 and J usage is TRBJ2-3; maybe TRBD2 (6 bases). The sequence was collected from a man aged 18-30 years in good health. Some clones in this sample may be carry-over from other donors' samples. The CDR3 reads CASSSPPGAGSTDTQYF. The CDR3 nucleotides are TGTGCCAGCAGTTCCCCTCCCGGGGCGGGAAGCACAGATACGCAGTATTTT.